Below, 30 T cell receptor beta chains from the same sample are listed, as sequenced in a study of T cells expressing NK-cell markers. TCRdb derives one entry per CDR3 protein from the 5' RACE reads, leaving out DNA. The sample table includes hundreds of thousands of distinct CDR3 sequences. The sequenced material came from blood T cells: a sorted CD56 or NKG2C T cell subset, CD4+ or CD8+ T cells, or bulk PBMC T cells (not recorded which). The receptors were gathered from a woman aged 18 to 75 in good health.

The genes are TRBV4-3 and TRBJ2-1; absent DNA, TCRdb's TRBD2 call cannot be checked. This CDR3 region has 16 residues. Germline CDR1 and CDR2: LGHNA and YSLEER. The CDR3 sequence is CASSQEAVTRYNEQFF.

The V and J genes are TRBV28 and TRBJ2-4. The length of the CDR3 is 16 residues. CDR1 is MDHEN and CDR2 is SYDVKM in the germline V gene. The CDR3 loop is CASSFHGYGKANIQYF.

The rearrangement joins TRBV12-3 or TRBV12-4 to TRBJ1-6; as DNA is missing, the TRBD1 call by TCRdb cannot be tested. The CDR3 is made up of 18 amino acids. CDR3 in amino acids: CASSLADITGVRNSPLHF.

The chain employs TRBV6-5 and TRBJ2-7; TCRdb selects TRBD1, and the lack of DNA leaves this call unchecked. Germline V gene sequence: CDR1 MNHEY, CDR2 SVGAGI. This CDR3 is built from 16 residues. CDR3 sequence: CASSYGRGFSSYEQFF.

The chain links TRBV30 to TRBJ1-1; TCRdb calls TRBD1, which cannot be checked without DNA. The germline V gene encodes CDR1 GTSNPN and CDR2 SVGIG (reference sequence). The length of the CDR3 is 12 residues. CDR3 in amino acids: CAGDRANTEAFF.

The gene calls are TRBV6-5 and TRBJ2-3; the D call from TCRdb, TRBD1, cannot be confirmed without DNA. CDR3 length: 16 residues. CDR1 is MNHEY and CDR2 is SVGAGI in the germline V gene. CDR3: CASSYSRGGWTDTQYF.

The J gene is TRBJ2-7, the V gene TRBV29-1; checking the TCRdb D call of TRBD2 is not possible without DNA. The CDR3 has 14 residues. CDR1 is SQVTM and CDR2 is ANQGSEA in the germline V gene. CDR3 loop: CSVLLAGDSYEQYF.

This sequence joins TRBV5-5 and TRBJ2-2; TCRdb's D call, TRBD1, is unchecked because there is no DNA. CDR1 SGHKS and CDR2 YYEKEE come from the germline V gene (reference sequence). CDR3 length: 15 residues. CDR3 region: CASSLRQDYTGELFF.

The CDR3 loop reads CAISEPRDNRYEQYF. The chain has TRBV10-3 and TRBJ2-7; TCRdb's D call, TRBD1, is unchecked because there is no DNA. The CDR3 loop spans 15 amino acids. Per germline, CDR1 ENHRY and CDR2 SYGVKD.

This CDR3 reads CARSGHGGEETQYF. The chain is built from TRBV30 and TRBJ2-5; TCRdb calls TRBD1, which cannot be checked without DNA. Germline loops: CDR1 GTSNPN, CDR2 SVGIG (reference sequence). The CDR3 runs 14 residues.

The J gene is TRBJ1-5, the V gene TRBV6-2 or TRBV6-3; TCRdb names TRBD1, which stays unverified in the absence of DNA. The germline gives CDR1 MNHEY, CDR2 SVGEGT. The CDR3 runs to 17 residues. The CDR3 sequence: CASSRQGQGASNQPQHF.

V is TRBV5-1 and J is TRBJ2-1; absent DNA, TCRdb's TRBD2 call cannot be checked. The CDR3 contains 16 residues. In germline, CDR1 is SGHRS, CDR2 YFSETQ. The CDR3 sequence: CASRSDSGSTYNEQFF. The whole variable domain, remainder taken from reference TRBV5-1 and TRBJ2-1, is KAGVTQTPRYLIKTRGQQVTLSCSPISGHRSVSWYQQTPGQGLQFLFEYFSETQRNKGNFPGRFSGRQFSNSRSEMNVSTLELGDSALYLCASRSDSGSTYNEQFFGPGTRLTVL.

CDR3: CSAAGTVPQFF. The chain joins TRBV29-1 to TRBJ2-1; TCRdb reports TRBD1, a call that lacks DNA to check it against. The CDR3 contains 11 residues. CDR1 and CDR2 (germline): SQVTM, ANQGSEA.

The CDR3 region is CASSQGDREDETQYF. V usage is TRBV4-3 and J usage is TRBJ2-5; TCRdb designates TRBD1, a call that cannot be tested without DNA. Germline CDR1 and CDR2: LGHNA and YSLEER. This CDR3 comprises 15 residues.

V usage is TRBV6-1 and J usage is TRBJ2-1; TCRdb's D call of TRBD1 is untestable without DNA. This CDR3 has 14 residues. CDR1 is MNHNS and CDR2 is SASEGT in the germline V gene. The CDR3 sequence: CASSSGTNYNEQFF.

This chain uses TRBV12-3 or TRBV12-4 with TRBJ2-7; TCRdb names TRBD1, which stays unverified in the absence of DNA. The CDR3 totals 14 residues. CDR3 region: CASTATGRYSEQYF.

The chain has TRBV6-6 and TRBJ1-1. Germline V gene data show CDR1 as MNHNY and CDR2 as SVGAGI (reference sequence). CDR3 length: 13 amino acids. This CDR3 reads CASSSRRRSEAFF.

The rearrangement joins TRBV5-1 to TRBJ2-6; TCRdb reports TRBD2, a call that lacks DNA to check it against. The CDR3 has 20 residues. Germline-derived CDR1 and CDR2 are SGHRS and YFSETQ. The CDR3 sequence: CASNPSGGPPVPTGANVLTF.

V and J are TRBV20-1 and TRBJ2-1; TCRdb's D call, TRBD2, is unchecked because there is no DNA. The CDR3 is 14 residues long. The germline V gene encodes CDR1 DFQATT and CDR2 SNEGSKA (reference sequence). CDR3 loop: CSARGELPGNEQFF.

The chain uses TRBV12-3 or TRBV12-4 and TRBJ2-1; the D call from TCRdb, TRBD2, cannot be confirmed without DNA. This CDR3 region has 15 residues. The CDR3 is CASSRLAGEYNEQFF.

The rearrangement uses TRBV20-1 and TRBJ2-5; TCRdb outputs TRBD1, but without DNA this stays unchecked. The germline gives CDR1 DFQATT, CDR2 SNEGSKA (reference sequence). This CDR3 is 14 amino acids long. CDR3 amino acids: CSAIGVGGPETQYF.

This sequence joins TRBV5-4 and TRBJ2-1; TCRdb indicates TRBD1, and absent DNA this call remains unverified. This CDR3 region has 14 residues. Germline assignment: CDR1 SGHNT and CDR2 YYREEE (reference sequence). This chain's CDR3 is CASSHVGGLDEQFF.

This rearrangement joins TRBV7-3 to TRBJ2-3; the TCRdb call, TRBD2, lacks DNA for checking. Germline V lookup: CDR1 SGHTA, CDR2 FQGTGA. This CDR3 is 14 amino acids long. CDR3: CASRRTSGQDTQYF. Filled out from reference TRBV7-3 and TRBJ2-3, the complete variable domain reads GAGVSQTPSNKVTEKGKYVELRCDPISGHTALYWYRQSLGQGPEFLIYFQGTGAADDSGLPNDRFFAVRPEGSVSTLKIQRTERGDSAVYLCASRRTSGQDTQYFGPGTRLTVL.

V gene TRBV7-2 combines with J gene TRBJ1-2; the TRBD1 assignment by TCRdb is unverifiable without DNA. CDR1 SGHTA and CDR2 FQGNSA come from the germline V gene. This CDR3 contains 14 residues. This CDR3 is CASSSNRQGRGYTF.

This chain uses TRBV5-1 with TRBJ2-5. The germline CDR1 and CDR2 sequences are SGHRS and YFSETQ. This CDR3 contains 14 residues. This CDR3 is CASSLLGVGETQYF. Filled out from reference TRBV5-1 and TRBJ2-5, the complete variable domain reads KAGVTQTPRYLIKTRGQQVTLSCSPISGHRSVSWYQQTPGQGLQFLFEYFSETQRNKGNFPGRFSGRQFSNSRSEMNVSTLELGDSALYLCASSLLGVGETQYFGPGTRLLVL.

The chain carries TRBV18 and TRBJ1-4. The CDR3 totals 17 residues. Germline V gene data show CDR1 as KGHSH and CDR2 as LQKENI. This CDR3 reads CASSPANGEATNEKLFF.

The CDR3 loop is CATVGGFNEQYF. The chain uses TRBV28 and TRBJ2-7. CDR3 length equals 12 residues. Germline V gives CDR1 MDHEN, CDR2 SYDVKM.

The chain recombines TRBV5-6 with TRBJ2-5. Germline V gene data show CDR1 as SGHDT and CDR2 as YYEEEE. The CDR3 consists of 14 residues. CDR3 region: CASSSAGYQETQYF.

CDR3 amino acids: CASSLGHHTGELFF. The gene calls are TRBV7-2 and TRBJ2-2. The CDR3 covers 14 residues. CDR1 is SGHTA and CDR2 is FQGNSA in the germline V gene.

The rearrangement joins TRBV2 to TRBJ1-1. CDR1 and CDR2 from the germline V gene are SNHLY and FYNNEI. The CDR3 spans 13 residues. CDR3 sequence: CASTGNWGTEAFF. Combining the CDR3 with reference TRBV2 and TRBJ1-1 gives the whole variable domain EPEVTQTPSHQVTQMGQEVILRCVPISNHLYFYWYRQILGQKVEFLVSFYNNEISEKSEIFDDQFSVERPDGSNFTLKIRSTKLEDSAMYFCASTGNWGTEAFFGQGTRLTVV.